Listed here are 20 T cell receptor beta chains from one sample, sequenced in a study of T cell clones after liver transplantation. Repertoires were generated with immunoSEQ multiplex PCR, while TCRdb's copy carries only in-frame clones and drops some. The sample contains approximately 7,300 clones, 80% of which appear only once. Sequenced material: CD8+ T cells from blood, taken before liver transplant. The receptor source for this set is a human donor who received a liver transplant.

This clone showed up just a few times. This chain uses TRBV7-9 with TRBJ1-2, with D perhaps matching TRBD1 (5 bases). The CDR3 loop spans 16 amino acids. The V gene's germline CDR1 is SEHNR and CDR2 FQNEAQ (reference sequence). With 3 bases removed from V and 1 base from J, the gap between germline ends came to 15 bases. The CDR3 loop reads CASSFVSGNLNYGYTF. In DNA form, the CDR3 reads TGTGCCAGCAGCTTCGTATCAGGGAATCTTAACTATGGCTACACCTTC. Supplemented by reference TRBV7-9 and TRBJ1-2, the full variable domain reads DTGVSQNPRHKITKRGQNVTFRCDPISEHNRLYWYRQTLGQGPEFLTYFQNEAQLEKSRLLSDRFSAERPKGSFSTLEIQRTEQGDSAMYLCASSFVSGNLNYGYTFGSGTRLTVV.

J is TRBJ2-4 and V is TRBV19; TRBD1 matches 7 bases. Germline V gene data show CDR1 as LNHDA and CDR2 as SQIVND (reference sequence). V shed 0 bases and J 2 bases; nucleotides not matched to a gene: 7. CDR3 length equals 17 residues. CDR3 loop: CASSIEVRGFTKNIQYF. CDR3 in DNA: TGTGCCAGTAGTATAGAGGTCAGGGGGTTTACCAAAAACATTCAGTACTTC.

The genes are TRBV11-2 and TRBJ2-1; a possible D gene is TRBD1 (6 bases). The CDR3 loop spans 14 amino acids. Germline CDR1 reads SGHAT; CDR2 reads FQNNGV. V gave up 1 base and J gave up 8 bases, with 12 bases separating them. CDR3 residues: CASSLVVTGYEQFF. The CDR3 DNA is TGTGCCAGCAGCTTAGTAGTGACAGGCTATGAGCAGTTCTTC.

The genes are TRBV23-1 and TRBJ1-5; D uncertain. TRBV23-1 is an ORF, with its function uncertain. Trimming left V 2 bases short and J 4 bases short, with 6 bases between. This CDR3 comprises 13 residues. CDR3 sequence reads: CASSQGGNQPQHF. CDR3 DNA: TGCGCCAGCAGTCAAGGCGGGAATCAGCCCCAGCATTTT.

V gene TRBV7-6 combines with J gene TRBJ1-6, with D unclear. CDR1 is SGHVS and CDR2 is FNYEAQ in the germline V gene. The CDR3 contains 14 residues. V was clipped by 1 base and J by 7 bases, with 8 bases between them. CDR3 coding DNA: TGTGCCAGCAGCTTAGGAGGAGCGAATTCACCCCTCCACTTT. Protein: CASSLGGANSPLHF.

This chain connects TRBV27 to TRBJ2-2; D possibly corresponds to TRBD2 (7 bases). With 0 bases removed from V and 5 bases from J, the gap between germline ends came to 10 bases. CDR3 length: 15 amino acids. From germline, CDR1 is MNHEY and CDR2 SMNVEV (reference sequence). CDR3 DNA: TGTGCCAGCAGTTTATCGGGGGGGCTTACCGGGGAGCTGTTTTTT. Residues: CASSLSGGLTGELFF.

The chain links TRBV6-5 to TRBJ1-4; the D gene is possibly TRBD1 (6 bases). The CDR3 loop spans 15 amino acids. The germline V gene has CDR1 MNHEY and CDR2 SVGAGI. V gave up 6 bases and J gave up 0 bases, with 11 bases separating them. CDR3 residues: CASRESGATNEKLFF. The CDR3, as DNA: TGTGCCAGCAGGGAATCAGGGGCAACTAATGAAAAACTGTTTTTT.

The chain links TRBV28 to TRBJ1-6; no definite D call. There are 16 residues in the CDR3. The V end was cut by 4 bases, the J end by 7 bases, with 17 bases between. Germline lookup yields CDR1 MDHEN and CDR2 SYDVKM. DNA of the CDR3: TGTGCCAGCAGTTCCCAGGAGGGAATGGGGAATTCACCCCTCCACTTT. Amino acid sequence: CASSSQEGMGNSPLHF.

The chain combines TRBV6-5 with TRBJ2-1; 8 bases are shared with TRBD2. Germline V gives CDR1 MNHEY, CDR2 SVGAGI. This CDR3 is 13 amino acids long. V dropped 8 bases and J dropped 5; count of bases not matched to a gene: 5. CDR3 loop: CASRGGRNNEQFF. DNA of the CDR3: TGTGCCAGCCGGGGGGGCCGAAACAATGAGCAGTTCTTC.

The V call is TRBV10-3, the J call TRBJ1-6; 12 bases agree with TRBD1. This CDR3 has 17 residues. Losses at the gene ends were 3 bases for V and 10 bases for J; bases not matched to a gene: 10. Germline V gene data show CDR1 as ENHRY and CDR2 as SYGVKD. CDR3 coding DNA: TGTGCCATCAGTGATGGGACAGGGGGCGCCGGTTGGTCACCCCTCCACTTT. It translates to CAISDGTGGAGWSPLHF.

The rearrangement links TRBV4-1 to TRBJ2-7; 8 nucleotides align to TRBD2. The V and J ends lost 2 bases and 4 bases, in that order; junction bases with no gene match: 4. The CDR3 contains 14 residues. Germline V gives CDR1 MGHRA, CDR2 YSYEKL. CDR3 nucleotide sequence: TGCGCCAGCAGCCAACCCGGGAGGGGTTACGAGCAGTACTTC. Its protein product is CASSQPGRGYEQYF.

The CDR3 is CASSVGSQGSNSPLHF. CDR3 bases: TGTGCCAGCAGCGTAGGGTCCCAGGGAAGTAATTCACCCCTCCACTTT. The chain recombines TRBV9 with TRBJ1-6; D possibly corresponds to TRBD1 (5 bases). This CDR3 contains 16 residues. Germline-derived CDR1 and CDR2 are SGDLS and YYNGEE. Trimming took off 0 bases at V and 6 bases at J, with 13 bases between the two ends.

CDR3 sequence reads: CASSEGGTAYTEAFF. CDR3 sequence (DNA): TGTGCCAGCAGTGAAGGGGGGACAGCGTACACTGAAGCTTTCTTT. This chain joins TRBV6-1 and TRBJ1-1; 7 bases line up with TRBD1. Germline loops: CDR1 MNHNS, CDR2 SASEGT. Trimming at V came to 1 base and at J to 3 bases, leaving 5 bases not matched to a gene. This CDR3 region has 15 residues.

This clone is a singleton in its sample. At one end the junction does not follow the germline gene, possibly because of a read error. V gene TRBV27 combines with J gene TRBJ2-1, with D possibly matching TRBD1 (5 bases). The CDR3 has 13 amino acids. Germline V CDR1 and CDR2: MNHEY, SMNVEV (reference sequence). The CDR3 sequence is CAGSYSGLNEQFF. CDR3 bases: TGTGCCGGCAGTTATTCAGGGCTAAATGAGCAGTTCTTC.

This chain connects TRBV19 to TRBJ2-7; D is possibly TRBD2 (5 bases). The germline CDR1 and CDR2 sequences are LNHDA and SQIVND (reference sequence). The CDR3 runs 15 residues. With 1 base removed from V and 7 bases from J, the gap between germline ends came to 17 bases. The CDR3 sequence: CASSIGLRDPVEQYF. The CDR3 region has the DNA TGTGCCAGTAGTATAGGACTTCGGGATCCTGTGGAGCAGTACTTC.

This chain joins TRBV6-1 and TRBJ1-1, with D tentatively TRBD1 (5 bases). The CDR3 totals 14 residues. Between the trimmed V and J ends, which lost 6 bases and 0 bases, there was a span of 11 bases. The germline CDR1 and CDR2 sequences are MNHNS and SASEGT. The CDR3 region is CASSLTELNTEAFF. DNA of the CDR3: TGTGCCAGCAGCCTGACAGAATTGAACACTGAAGCTTTCTTT.

V usage is TRBV11-2 and J usage is TRBJ1-1; 10 positions agree with TRBD1. The germline CDR1 and CDR2 sequences are SGHAT and FQNNGV. Trimming took 1 base from V and 2 from J; bases not matched to a gene: 10. The CDR3 runs to 18 residues. CDR3 amino acids: CASSLGGTGDLSNTEAFF. For the CDR3, the DNA is TGTGCCAGCAGCTTAGGCGGGACAGGGGACCTCTCTAACACTGAAGCTTTCTTT.

Only a few counts were recorded for this clone. The V and J genes are TRBV7-9 and TRBJ1-4, with a tentative D call TRBD1 (5 bases). V lost 5 bases and J lost 4, with 17 bases in between. CDR1 SEHNR and CDR2 FQNEAQ come from the germline V gene (reference sequence). This CDR3 spans 16 amino acids. The CDR3 nucleotides read TGTGCCAGCAGCCCATCGGAGGGACTGCTTAATGAAAAACTGTTTTTT. Protein product: CASSPSEGLLNEKLFF.

This sequence joins TRBV27 and TRBJ2-5; maybe TRBD2 (7 bases). This CDR3 spans 14 amino acids. Trimming cost V 2 bases and J 5 bases, with 12 bases left between them. Germline lookup yields CDR1 MNHEY and CDR2 SMNVEV (reference sequence). In DNA form, the CDR3 reads TGTGCCAGCAGTTTAGAGGGGGGGAGGGAGACCCAGTACTTC. Amino acids: CASSLEGGRETQYF.

This chain links TRBV6-1 with TRBJ1-1; no definite D call. Germline CDR1 is MNHNS and CDR2 is SASEGT. V was trimmed by 4 bases and J by 1 base, leaving 10 bases between them. The CDR3 extends over 14 amino acids. This chain's CDR3 is CASSVEIGNTEAFF. CDR3 sequence (DNA): TGTGCCAGCAGTGTAGAAATCGGGAACACTGAAGCTTTCTTT.